These 5 T cell receptor beta chains originate from one sample sequenced in a study of T cells after yellow fever vaccination. TCRdb reprocessed the 5' RACE reads via MiXCR and lists one record per CDR3 protein. The data contain hundreds of thousands of distinct CDR3 sequences, 8.7% of them singletons. Sequencing used PBMCs, obtained on the day of the first yellow fever vaccination. These receptors originate from a man aged 18-30 years who received the YFV17D yellow fever vaccine.

This clonotype was seen at least ten times. The rearrangement links TRBV25-1 to TRBJ1-5; TRBD1 aligns across 7 bases. CDR1 and CDR2 from the germline V gene are MGHDK and SYGVNS. V shed 11 bases, J shed 6 bases, and the junction held 7 bases outside the gene matches. This CDR3 has 12 residues. The CDR3 reads CALFRDSQPQHF. For the CDR3, the DNA is TGTGCCCTCTTCCGGGACAGTCAGCCCCAGCATTTT.

The chain combines TRBV5-1 with TRBJ1-1; 9 bases agree with TRBD1. Germline V gene data show CDR1 as SGHRS and CDR2 as YFSETQ. The J segment lost 1 base and the V segment lost 4 bases, leaving 5 bases of the junction unmatched. CDR3 length: 15 amino acids. The CDR3 bases are TGCGCCAGCAGCGTCGGGGACAGGGAGAACACTGAAGCTTTCTTT. Translated: CASSVGDRENTEAFF.

At least ten counts were recorded for this clonotype. V gene TRBV20-1 combines with J gene TRBJ2-5, with 10 nucleotides matching TRBD2. Unmatched junction bases numbered 7, after V lost 0 bases and J lost 6 bases. CDR1 and CDR2 (germline): DFQATT, SNEGSKA (reference sequence). CDR3 size: 15 residues. CDR3 region: CSARDFRTSGKTQYF. The CDR3 region has the DNA TGCAGTGCTAGAGATTTCAGGACTAGCGGAAAGACCCAGTACTTC.

The chain uses TRBV11-1 and TRBJ2-6; TRBD2 aligns across 7 bases. The germline CDR1 and CDR2 sequences are SGHAT and FQDESV (reference sequence). The CDR3 loop spans 19 amino acids. J was trimmed by 4 bases and V by 5 bases; bases with no gene match: 17. The CDR3 DNA reads TGTGCCAGCAGCCACGATGGGGGGGTGATCTTCTCGGGGGCCAACGTCCTGACTTTC. Residues: CASSHDGGVIFSGANVLTF.

This clonotype was seen a handful of times. The chain recombines TRBV6-2 or TRBV6-3 with TRBJ2-5; no firm D call. CDR3 size: 14 residues. V was trimmed by 1 base and J by 5 bases, leaving 11 bases between them. Per germline, CDR1 MNHEY and CDR2 SVGEGT. CDR3 bases: TGTGCCAGCAGTTACTGGACCGCCTCTGAGACCCAGTACTTC. It encodes CASSYWTASETQYF.